Presented here are 24 T cell receptor beta chains from one specimen sequenced in a study of beta chain features in type 1 diabetes. Their cognate antigens are unknown. Sequenced material consisted of expressed TCRB transcripts (all of the isolated RNA was reverse transcribed). Profiling relied on immunoSEQ multiplex PCR, and the TCRdb table lists in-frame clones only, not all of them. The data contain 200,000 to 250,000 clones, approximately 15% of them singletons. Study findings and constraints: All four CD4+ subsets from Type 1 diabetes patients carried moderately but significantly shorter TCRB CDR3s.

Sequenced sample: naive CD4+ T cells from blood. The receptors derive from a man aged 25-45 years with type 1 diabetes.

The chain employs TRBV9 and TRBJ2-7; 7 nucleotides match TRBD2. J lost 3 bases, V lost 0 bases, and 6 bases had no gene match. The CDR3 totals 15 residues. Germline V lookup: CDR1 SGDLS, CDR2 YYNGEE. The chain's CDR3 is CASSVDPAGYYEQYF. CDR3 sequence (DNA): TGTGCCAGCAGCGTAGACCCAGCGGGGTACTACGAGCAGTACTTC.

A few counts support this clone. The V call is TRBV11-2, the J call TRBJ2-2; a possible D gene is TRBD2 (6 bases). This CDR3 is 16 amino acids long. Trimming pared 0 bases from V and 6 bases from J, leaving 14 bases between. CDR1 SGHAT and CDR2 FQNNGV come from the germline V gene. The CDR3 DNA follows: TGTGCCAGCAGCTTAGACGGAGGGATGGTTGCCGGGGAGCTGTTTTTT. Translating it yields CASSLDGGMVAGELFF.

This clone was seen a handful of times. The CDR3 sequence: CASSITGTSGGNPYEQYF. The CDR3 DNA reads TGCGCCAGCAGCATCACCGGGACTAGCGGGGGAAATCCCTACGAGCAGTACTTC. This sequence joins TRBV5-1 and TRBJ2-7, with 14 bases aligning to TRBD2. The CDR3 extends over 18 amino acids. Losses at the gene ends were 4 bases for V and 2 bases for J; bases not matched to a gene: 11. CDR1 and CDR2 (germline): SGHRS, YFSETQ.

This sequence joins TRBV13 and TRBJ1-3; no clear D gene. The CDR3 is 15 residues long. Germline-derived CDR1 and CDR2 are PRHDT and FYEKMQ (reference sequence). The V end was cut by 5 bases, the J end by 2 bases, with 13 bases between. The CDR3 region is CASSPRVLAGNTIYF. The CDR3 bases are TGTGCCAGCAGCCCCCGGGTTTTGGCTGGAAACACCATATATTTT.

The CDR3 DNA reads as TGTGCCAGTAGTATCCGAAGAACGGGGAACACTGAAGCTTTCTTT. Amino acid sequence: CASSIRRTGNTEAFF. The rearrangement links TRBV19 to TRBJ1-1; no firm D call. Looked up from germline, CDR1 is LNHDA and CDR2 is SQIVND (reference sequence). This CDR3 is built from 15 residues. Trimming removed 3 bases from V and 1 base from J, with 12 bases in between. Filled out from reference TRBV19 and TRBJ1-1, the complete variable domain reads DGGITQSPKYLFRKEGQNVTLSCEQNLNHDAMYWYRQDPGQGLRLIYYSQIVNDFQKGDIAEGYSVSREKKESFPLTVTSAQKNPTAFYLCASSIRRTGNTEAFFGQGTRLTVV.

The chain recombines TRBV4-1 with TRBJ1-1, with D perhaps matching TRBD1 (5 bases). Germline V gene sequence: CDR1 MGHRA, CDR2 YSYEKL. This CDR3 is built from 14 residues. Trimming took 1 base from V and 3 from J, leaving 9 bases between them. The CDR3 DNA reads as TGCGCCAGCAGCCAAGTCGGGGGACACACTGAAGCTTTCTTT. Amino acid sequence: CASSQVGGHTEAFF.

This chain connects TRBV5-1 to TRBJ2-7; D is ambiguous. CDR1 is SGHRS, CDR2 YFSETQ, per germline. V shed 0 bases and J shed 3 bases, with 10 bases lying between them. The CDR3 runs to 14 residues. CDR3 region: CASSLGPPNYEQYF. The CDR3 DNA reads as TGCGCCAGCAGCTTGGGGCCCCCGAACTACGAGCAGTACTTC. Full variable domain (outside the CDR3, taken from reference TRBV5-1 and TRBJ2-7): KAGVTQTPRYLIKTRGQQVTLSCSPISGHRSVSWYQQTPGQGLQFLFEYFSETQRNKGNFPGRFSGRQFSNSRSEMNVSTLELGDSALYLCASSLGPPNYEQYFGPGTRLTVT.

J is TRBJ2-7 and V is TRBV30, with a possible D match to TRBD2 (8 bases). The CDR3 is 21 residues long. CDR1 and CDR2 from the germline V gene are GTSNPN and SVGIG (reference sequence). Trimming stripped 2 bases from V and 2 bases from J, with 34 bases between. DNA for the CDR3: TGTGCCTGGAGTCGGGAGGGGGCGGCGACTAGCGTACCTATCCGAGCCTACGAGCAGTACTTC. Translation gives CAWSREGAATSVPIRAYEQYF.

This sequence joins TRBV30 and TRBJ1-1; D might be TRBD1 (5 bases). Germline V CDR1 and CDR2: GTSNPN, SVGIG (reference sequence). There are 13 residues in the CDR3. V was cut by 5 bases and J by 4 bases, with 14 bases left in between. Here the CDR3 DNA reads TGTGCCTGGGACAAGGGGTTGAGCACTGAAGCTTTCTTT. It yields the protein CAWDKGLSTEAFF.

The chain's CDR3 is CASSMLDSANQPQHF. The CDR3 DNA is TGTGCCAGCAGCATGTTGGACAGTGCGAATCAGCCCCAGCATTTT. This chain connects TRBV5-6 to TRBJ1-5, with D possibly being TRBD1 (6 bases). CDR1 and CDR2 (germline): SGHDT, YYEEEE. The CDR3 has 15 residues. V gave up 4 bases and J gave up 4 bases, with 15 bases separating them.

The V gene is TRBV7-2, the J gene TRBJ2-4; perhaps TRBD2 as D (6 bases). V was trimmed by 3 bases and J by 6 bases, leaving 9 bases between them. Looked up from germline, CDR1 is SGHTA and CDR2 is FQGNSA. The length of the CDR3 is 13 residues. The CDR3 protein is CASSFRDLNIQYF. DNA for the CDR3: TGTGCCAGCAGCTTCCGGGACTTAAACATTCAGTACTTC.

The V call is TRBV7-9, the J call TRBJ2-5; the D gene is possibly TRBD2 (6 bases). Germline CDR1 SEHNR, CDR2 FQNEAQ (reference sequence). The CDR3 has 14 amino acids. V lost 5 bases and J 3 bases, leaving 13 bases between the germline ends. The CDR3 loop reads CASSTREEEETQYF. The CDR3 bases are TGTGCCAGCAGCACAAGGGAGGAGGAAGAGACCCAGTACTTC. Based on the CDR3 plus reference TRBV7-9 and TRBJ2-5, the full variable domain is DTGVSQNPRHKITKRGQNVTFRCDPISEHNRLYWYRQTLGQGPEFLTYFQNEAQLEKSRLLSDRFSAERPKGSFSTLEIQRTEQGDSAMYLCASSTREEEETQYFGPGTRLLVL.

The V and J genes are TRBV19 and TRBJ1-2, with D maybe TRBD1 (6 bases). The V end lost 6 bases, the J end lost 7 bases, and 9 bases lay between the germline ends. Germline CDR1 reads LNHDA; CDR2 reads SQIVND (reference sequence). This CDR3 has 11 residues. The CDR3 coding sequence is TGTGCCAGTAGCCACAGGGTTGGCTACACCTTC. Amino acids: CASSHRVGYTF.

The chain links TRBV27 to TRBJ2-1, with TRBD2 matching over 11 bases. V shed 6 bases and J 5 bases; nucleotides not matched to a gene: 3. There are 14 residues in the CDR3. Germline CDR1 MNHEY, CDR2 SMNVEV (reference sequence). CDR3 amino acids: CASRPGLADNEQFF. In nucleotides, the CDR3 is TGTGCCAGCAGGCCGGGACTAGCGGACAATGAGCAGTTCTTC.

This clone was found a few times. V is TRBV5-1 and J is TRBJ1-1; D may be TRBD1 (6 bases). This CDR3 region has 15 residues. In germline, CDR1 is SGHRS, CDR2 YFSETQ. Trimming removed 4 bases at V and 6 bases at J, with 19 bases between. Written as DNA, the CDR3 is TGCGCCAGCAGCCGGATGGACAGTTGGCCTCCTGAAGCTTTCTTT. Protein sequence: CASSRMDSWPPEAFF. The full variable domain, completed using reference TRBV5-1 and TRBJ1-1, is KAGVTQTPRYLIKTRGQQVTLSCSPISGHRSVSWYQQTPGQGLQFLFEYFSETQRNKGNFPGRFSGRQFSNSRSEMNVSTLELGDSALYLCASSRMDSWPPEAFFGQGTRLTVV.

The chain is built from TRBV14 and TRBJ2-3; TRBD2 might be the D (6 bases). From germline, CDR1 is SGHDN and CDR2 FVKESK. V shed 5 bases and J shed 3 bases, with 18 bases lying between them. The CDR3 consists of 16 residues. The CDR3 region has the DNA TGTGCCAGCAGCGGGATCGGCGGAGGGCTAACAGATACGCAGTATTTT. Its translation is CASSGIGGGLTDTQYF.

This clone was counted between two and nine times. The chain recombines TRBV2 with TRBJ2-1; D possibly corresponds to TRBD2 (6 bases). V lost 6 bases and J lost 0, with 12 bases in between. The CDR3 has 15 residues. Germline V gene sequence: CDR1 SNHLY, CDR2 FYNNEI. The CDR3 region is CASSRDFSSYNEQFF. Here the CDR3 DNA reads TGTGCCAGCAGCCGGGACTTCAGCTCCTACAATGAGCAGTTCTTC.

This clone was seen a handful of times. J is TRBJ2-2 and V is TRBV27, with 8 bases identical to TRBD2. Unmatched junction bases numbered 11, after V lost 5 bases and J lost 6 bases. The V gene's germline CDR1 is MNHEY and CDR2 SMNVEV (reference sequence). The CDR3 spans 16 residues. The CDR3 DNA reads as TGTGCCAGCAGTCTCTGGAGCGGGGGTGGCTCCGGGGAGCTGTTTTTT. Translated, it gives CASSLWSGGGSGELFF.

This chain connects TRBV4-1 to TRBJ2-1; 10 bases fit TRBD2. The CDR3 totals 14 residues. The V gene's germline CDR1 is MGHRA and CDR2 YSYEKL. J gave up 3 bases and V 4 bases, and 0 bases lay outside the gene matches. The CDR3 loop reads CASSPSGGYNEQFF. CDR3 DNA sequence: TGCGCCAGCAGCCCTAGCGGGGGCTACAATGAGCAGTTCTTC.

This clone was picked up a small number of times. V is TRBV28 and J is TRBJ2-4; 8 bases align to TRBD1. V gave up 9 bases and J gave up 3 bases; unmatched junction bases: 4. This CDR3 has 13 residues. The germline CDR1 and CDR2 sequences are MDHEN and SYDVKM. The CDR3 coding sequence is TGTGCCAGTCAGGGGGCGGACAAAAACATTCAGTACTTC. Translation: CASQGADKNIQYF.

The rearrangement links TRBV30 to TRBJ1-2, with TRBD1 matching over 10 bases. This CDR3 contains 15 residues. V lost 0 bases and J lost 7; bases outside the gene matches: 8. Germline values: CDR1 GTSNPN, CDR2 SVGIG (reference sequence). DNA for the CDR3: TGTGCCTGGAGTGTACAGGACAGGGGGGTCTTTGGCTACACCTTC. Translating it yields CAWSVQDRGVFGYTF.

V usage is TRBV30 and J usage is TRBJ2-3; tentative D call: TRBD2 (7 bases). Trimming took off 5 bases at V and 3 bases at J, with 15 bases between the two ends. This CDR3 has 14 amino acids. CDR1 is GTSNPN and CDR2 is SVGIG in the germline V gene (reference sequence). This chain's CDR3 is CAWSRGARTDTQYF. The CDR3 region has the DNA TGTGCCTGGTCCCGGGGGGCCCGGACAGATACGCAGTATTTT.

This chain uses TRBV30 with TRBJ2-1; TRBD2 aligns across 8 bases. The CDR3 runs 14 residues. V shed 2 bases, J shed 8 bases, and the junction held 8 bases outside the gene matches. Germline V lookup: CDR1 GTSNPN, CDR2 SVGIG (reference sequence). The CDR3 DNA follows: TGTGCCTGGAGTCTCGGGGGGGGCCTCTATGAGCAGTTCTTC. It specifies CAWSLGGGLYEQFF.

This clone was counted only a few times. The chain has TRBV7-2 and TRBJ1-1, with no clear D. CDR1 and CDR2 from the germline V gene are SGHTA and FQGNSA. Trimming pared 1 base from V and 11 bases from J, leaving 11 bases between. The CDR3 consists of 12 residues. The CDR3 here is CASSLVKTGAFF. The CDR3 region has the DNA TGTGCCAGCAGCTTAGTCAAGACTGGCGCTTTCTTT. The full variable domain, rest sourced from reference TRBV7-2 and TRBJ1-1, is GAGVSQSPSNKVTEKGKDVELRCDPISGHTALYWYRQSLGQGLEFLIYFQGNSAPDKSGLPSDRFSAERTGGSVSTLTIQRTQQEDSAVYLCASSLVKTGAFFGQGTRLTVV.